The 14 T cell receptor beta chains in this list originate from one sample, sequenced in a study of T cell responses to AZD1222 COVID-19 vaccine. Repertoires were generated with immunoSEQ multiplex PCR, while TCRdb's copy carries only in-frame clones and drops some. Of approximately 160,000 clones in the sample, just over 90% are singletons; the top ten hold approximately 1.5%. Here the sequenced sample was peripheral blood, taken on day 0 of AZD1222 vaccination. The receptors come from an adult in good health.

The rearrangement links TRBV20-1 to TRBJ2-7; TRBD1 might be the D (5 bases). Trimming cost V 3 bases and J 6 bases, with 9 bases left between them. Germline V gives CDR1 DFQATT, CDR2 SNEGSKA (reference sequence). The CDR3 has 11 residues. This chain's CDR3 is CSARLGVEQYF. In nucleotides, the CDR3 is TGCAGTGCTAGGTTAGGGGTCGAGCAGTACTTC.

The chain has TRBV24-1 and TRBJ1-2; D is possibly TRBD1 (5 bases). The length of the CDR3 is 14 residues. Per the germline V gene, CDR1 is KGHDR and CDR2 is SFDVKD. The V gene lost 4 bases and the J gene lost 3 bases, with 11 bases spanning the gap. The CDR3 loop reads CATSDPGLYYGYTF. CDR3 in DNA: TGTGCCACCAGTGACCCAGGGCTTTACTATGGCTACACCTTC.

The rearrangement links TRBV27 to TRBJ1-5, with a tentative D call TRBD1 (5 bases). Trimming took 3 bases from V and 3 from J, leaving 6 bases between them. The CDR3 is made up of 13 amino acids. Germline V CDR1 and CDR2: MNHEY, SMNVEV (reference sequence). The CDR3 spells CASSLGLNQPQHF. In DNA form, the CDR3 reads TGTGCCAGCAGTTTGGGGCTCAATCAGCCCCAGCATTTT.

V and J are TRBV11-2 and TRBJ1-2; weak D call: TRBD1 (5 bases). The germline V gene has CDR1 SGHAT and CDR2 FQNNGV. Trimming left V 5 bases short and J 7 bases short, with 14 bases between. This CDR3 comprises 13 residues. CDR3 in DNA: TGTGCCAGCAGCGCCCAGGTAGGGGCTGGCTACACCTTC. Translation: CASSAQVGAGYTF.

This chain connects TRBV2 to TRBJ1-5, with 7 bases fitting TRBD1. CDR1 and CDR2 from the germline V gene are SNHLY and FYNNEI. The ends lost 6 bases at V and 4 bases at J; junction bases unmatched: 0. The CDR3 has 12 amino acids. This CDR3 reads CASSRGNQPQHF. For the CDR3, the DNA is TGTGCCAGCAGCAGGGGGAATCAGCCCCAGCATTTT.

In its sample, this clone was seen once. V usage is TRBV19 and J usage is TRBJ1-5; TRBD1 might be the D (6 bases). V lost 4 bases, J lost 1 base, and 14 bases lay in between. The CDR3 sequence is 16 residues long. Germline V lookup: CDR1 LNHDA, CDR2 SQIVND (reference sequence). The CDR3 DNA reads as TGTGCCAGTAGTACATTTTGGGACACAAGCAATCAGCCCCAGCATTTT. This gives the protein CASSTFWDTSNQPQHF.

The chain links TRBV6-5 to TRBJ2-7; D perhaps matches TRBD1 (6 bases). The CDR3 is 16 amino acids. The germline CDR1 and CDR2 sequences are MNHEY and SVGAGI. The V end was cut by 0 bases, the J end by 2 bases, with 14 bases between. Written as DNA, the CDR3 is TGTGCCAGCAGTTACTCGAGGACAGCCACAGCCTACGAGCAGTACTTC. This gives the protein CASSYSRTATAYEQYF.

In DNA, the CDR3 is TGTGCCAGCAGTGAAGGGCGGTCCGGGGAGCTGTTTTTT. This gives the protein CASSEGRSGELFF. The V gene is TRBV6-1, the J gene TRBJ2-2; D is undetermined. The CDR3 runs to 13 residues. The V end lost 1 base, the J end lost 6 bases, and 6 bases lay between the germline ends. The germline CDR1 and CDR2 sequences are MNHNS and SASEGT.

V is TRBV19 and J is TRBJ2-1, with D perhaps being TRBD1 or TRBD2 (6 bases each). CDR3 length equals 17 residues. V lost 9 bases and J lost 0, with 21 bases in between. From germline, CDR1 is LNHDA and CDR2 SQIVND (reference sequence). The CDR3 bases are TGTGCCAGCCGACAACGGGGGCAGCTAAGCTCCTACAATGAGCAGTTCTTC. Translated, it gives CASRQRGQLSSYNEQFF.

The chain employs TRBV7-8 and TRBJ2-2; 7 nucleotides agree with TRBD1. CDR1 is SGHVS, CDR2 FQNEAQ, per germline. Losses at the gene ends were 5 bases for V and 8 bases for J; bases not matched to a gene: 17. The CDR3 covers 17 residues. The CDR3 region is CASSPLPGQVLWGELFF. In DNA, the CDR3 is TGTGCCAGCAGCCCCCTCCCAGGACAGGTTCTGTGGGGGGAGCTGTTTTTT.

V usage is TRBV2 and J usage is TRBJ2-5; D is ambiguous. The CDR3 consists of 13 residues. Trimming shortened V by 3 bases and J by 4 bases, and 9 bases separated the two germline ends. Germline CDR1 is SNHLY and CDR2 is FYNNEI. CDR3 DNA sequence: TGTGCCAGCAGTGAGGAACCTTCAGAGACCCAGTACTTC. This translates into CASSEEPSETQYF.

The gene calls are TRBV6-5 and TRBJ1-4; TRBD1 agrees at 9 bases. The J segment lost 3 bases and the V segment lost 10 bases, leaving 6 bases of the junction unmatched. The CDR3 spans 14 residues. Germline-derived CDR1 and CDR2 are MNHEY and SVGAGI. For the CDR3, the DNA is TGTGCCACTAAGACAGGGGGGCCTAATGAAAAACTGTTTTTT. This translates into CATKTGGPNEKLFF.

The V and J genes are TRBV5-1 and TRBJ1-1; 8 bases align to TRBD1. Germline V lookup: CDR1 SGHRS, CDR2 YFSETQ. CDR3 size: 15 residues. J was trimmed by 3 bases and V by 5 bases; bases with no gene match: 9. CDR3 region: CASSGQGPSHTEAFF. CDR3 DNA sequence: TGCGCCAGCAGTGGACAGGGACCATCGCACACTGAAGCTTTCTTT.

V is TRBV19 and J is TRBJ1-5; D unresolved. V was clipped by 2 bases and J by 6 bases, with 5 bases between them. The CDR3 length is 12 residues. Germline V gene lookup returns CDR1 LNHDA and CDR2 SQIVND (reference sequence). DNA of the CDR3: TGTGCCAGTAGTATACGGAGTCAGCCCCAGCATTTT. Amino acids: CASSIRSQPQHF.